The T cell receptor beta chain described here comes from a study of human CD8 memory T cell subsets. Regarding the study as a whole: No chain other than the T cell receptor beta chain was sequenced.

Note on this clonotype: Its antigen is not identified.

UMI-labeled 5' RACE produced the TCR beta libraries. With the 5' RACE reads reprocessed, TCRdb shows one record per CDR3 protein and no DNA. The repertoire shows 15,000 or so distinct CDR3 sequences; the top ten hold about 5%. Among CD8+ T cells, the stem-like memory population (TSTEM) was CCR7+ PD-1- TIGIT-. The germline CDR1 and CDR2 sequences are MDHEN and SYDVKM. CDR3 length: 11 amino acids. This sequence joins TRBV28 and TRBJ1-6. This clonotype was sampled from a human donor in good health. The material sequenced was CD8+ stem-like memory T cells (TSCM and TCM) sorted from PBMCs. Subset defined: stem-like memory CD8 T cells (TSTEM), CCR7+ PD-1- TIGIT-. CDR3 sequence reads: CASSLGSPLHF.